One sample yielded the 2 T cell receptor beta chains listed below, sequenced in a study of T cells in Graves' hyperthyroidism and ophthalmopathy. Amplified TCR beta CDR3 regions came from RNA transcripts. The HTBI primer set was used in a first-round RT-PCR of the TCR CDR3. TCRdb re-derived calls from the multiplex PCR reads in MiXCR, one entry per CDR3 protein. This table holds 450,000 to 650,000 distinct CDR3 sequences, less than 25% found once. Source material: blood. These receptors were taken from a man between 18 and 35 years old with Graves' hyperthyroidism.

The gene calls are TRBV10-3 and TRBJ1-1, with TRBD1 as a possible D gene (5 bases). Germline V gene sequence: CDR1 ENHRY, CDR2 SYGVKD. This CDR3 has 13 residues. V lost 6 bases and J lost 0, with 8 bases in between. The CDR3 loop reads CAIRGEVNTEAFF. The CDR3 region has the DNA TGTGCCATCAGGGGGGAGGTGAACACTGAAGCTTTCTTT.

This clonotype was counted at least ten times. This sequence joins TRBV29-1 and TRBJ1-2; D is uncertain. Germline V gene sequence: CDR1 SQVTM, CDR2 ANQGSEA. Deletions cut 1 base from V and 4 bases from J, with 7 bases between. The CDR3 length is 12 residues. Here the CDR3 reads CSVEGVGYGYTF. Written as DNA, the CDR3 is TGCAGCGTTGAAGGGGTGGGCTATGGCTACACCTTC. Full variable domain (rest looked up from reference TRBV29-1 and TRBJ1-2): SAVISQKPSRDICQRGTSLTIQCQVDSQVTMMFWYRQQPGQSLTLIATANQGSEATYESGFVIDKFPISRPNLTFSTLTVSNMSPEDSSIYLCSVEGVGYGYTFGSGTRLTVV.